This T cell receptor beta chain was sequenced during a study of blood T cell repertoires in COVID-19. As for the study in general: Samples representing acute and convalescent COVID-19 were sourced from the United States, Italy and Spain. T cells, B-cell-depleted T cells, or PBMCs supplied cDNA or gDNA.

Germline-derived CDR1 and CDR2 are SGDLS and YYNGEE. V trimming: 4 bases; J trimming: 6 bases; junction bases outside the gene matches: 9. The CDR3 extends over 16 amino acids. Authors' analysis steps: Amplification of reference gene primers was used by the study to estimate nucleated cell counts. The data were produced by immunoSEQ multiplex PCR, yet TCRdb's version contains in-frame clones alone and is incomplete. V and J calls plus clone size are reproduced from that table; the DNA served to infer D and trimming. The repertoire holds about 300,000 clones, with approximately 88% as singletons. The sequence was obtained from a man younger than 30 with active or convalescent COVID-19. The chain joins TRBV9 to TRBJ2-1; 11 nucleotides match TRBD2. The source material was peripheral blood. The CDR3 DNA is TGTGCCAGCAGCCTTATAGCGGGGGGGCCTCCCAATGAGCAGTTCTTC. This gives the protein CASSLIAGGPPNEQFF.